This T cell receptor beta chain was identified during a study of blood T cell repertoires in COVID-19. Looking at the study overall: The samples span acute and convalescent COVID-19 from the United States, Italy and Spain.

The data were produced by immunoSEQ multiplex PCR, yet TCRdb's version contains in-frame clones alone and is incomplete. Of 300,000 to 350,000 clones listed, roughly 89% were seen once; the top ten hold roughly 9.9%. This CDR3 is built from 15 residues. The V and J ends lost 4 bases and 8 bases, in that order; junction bases with no gene match: 9. Germline CDR1 SGHNT, CDR2 YYREEE (reference sequence). The V call is TRBV5-4, the J call TRBJ2-1, with 10 positions matching TRBD1. Sequencing was carried out using peripheral blood. The sequence was collected from a man younger than 40 with COVID-19, enrolled during active disease. The CDR3 bases are TGTGCCAGCAGCCTCCCGGACAGGGGGGGGGATGAGCAGTTCTTC. Encoded protein: CASSLPDRGGDEQFF. The variable domain in full, completed from reference TRBV5-4 and TRBJ2-1, reads ETGVTQSPTHLIKTRGQQVTLRCSSQSGHNTVSWYQQALGQGPQFIFQYYREEENGRGNFPPRFSGLQFPNYSSELNVNALELDDSALYLCASSLPDRGGDEQFFGPGTRLTVL.